The table lists the clone carrying this T cell receptor beta chain with a count of one. Its target is not known. These data originate in a study of cytomegalovirus exposure and HLA in healthy donors. Across the study: Earlier work reported 100 million to 130 million unique TCR beta sequences from about 180 million T cells.

Study observations and caveats: A missense DCLRE1C variant was associated with V- and J-gene trimming of TCR beta chains in a later analysis, and an independent cohort replicated the association.

Both 60 Vbeta primers and 13 Jbeta primers went into the PCR. Per the authors' pipeline: Some 11 million of the roughly 80 million unique TCR beta chains counted in a later analysis were shared. Repertoires were generated with immunoSEQ multiplex PCR, while TCRdb's copy carries only in-frame clones and drops some. V and J calls and clone size are as listed in that table; D and trimming were resolved from the DNA. The sample holds about 280,000 clones, roughly 90% seen once. Germline assignment: CDR1 SNHLY and CDR2 FYNNEI. Trimming took 7 bases from V and 3 from J; bases not matched to a gene: 9. The CDR3 has 14 amino acids.

V gene TRBV2 combines with J gene TRBJ2-7; TRBD1 aligns across 7 bases. This receptor was identified in a woman between 18 and 30 years old in good health and CMV-seronegative. The sample was PBMCs. The CDR3 DNA follows: TGTGCCAGCAACGCGGAGAGGGGGCTCTACGAGCAGTACTTC. Translation gives CASNAERGLYEQYF.